The 12 T cell receptor beta chains below were found in one sample sequenced in a study of monozygotic twins with inflammatory bowel disease. TCRdb re-called the 5' RACE reads; every CDR3 protein appears as one record, without DNA. The sample table includes around 230,000 distinct CDR3 sequences. Sequencing used blood. The origin of the receptors is a human donor with ulcerative colitis or Crohn's disease, or a healthy co-twin of an affected twin (not recorded which).

The rearrangement joins TRBV25-1 to TRBJ2-3. In germline, CDR1 is MGHDK, CDR2 SYGVNS. The CDR3 contains 16 residues. Here the CDR3 reads CASSSLRVWETDTQYF.

The chain employs TRBV9 and TRBJ2-3. There are 12 residues in the CDR3. In germline, CDR1 is SGDLS, CDR2 YYNGEE. CDR3 sequence: CASSVGSDTQYF.

This chain uses TRBV5-6 with TRBJ2-3; absent DNA, TCRdb's TRBD1 call cannot be checked. In germline, CDR1 is SGHDT, CDR2 YYEEEE. This CDR3 has 15 residues. The CDR3 sequence is CASSYRGASTDTQYF. Full variable domain (remainder filled in from reference TRBV5-6 and TRBJ2-3): DAGVTQSPTHLIKTRGQQVTLRCSPKSGHDTVSWYQQALGQGPQFIFQYYEEEERQRGNFPDRFSGHQFPNYSSELNVNALLLGDSALYLCASSYRGASTDTQYFGPGTRLTVL.

This chain links TRBV7-9 with TRBJ1-1; the TCRdb D gene call, TRBD1, has no DNA to confirm it. The CDR3 is 12 residues long. Looked up from germline, CDR1 is SEHNR and CDR2 is FQNEAQ (reference sequence). Here the CDR3 reads CASSSGDREAFF.

The rearrangement joins TRBV7-8 to TRBJ2-7. Germline assignment: CDR1 SGHVS and CDR2 FQNEAQ. The CDR3 length is 15 residues. CDR3 loop: CASSLAGRSSYEQYF.

CDR3 sequence reads: CSTSRDVGSRKTQYF. The V call is TRBV15, the J call TRBJ2-5. The germline V gene encodes CDR1 LNHNV and CDR2 YYDKDF (reference sequence). The CDR3 is made up of 15 amino acids. Supplemented by reference TRBV15 and TRBJ2-5, the full variable domain reads DAMVIQNPRYQVTQFGKPVTLSCSQTLNHNVMYWYQQKSSQAPKLLFHYYDKDFNNEADTPDNFQSRRPNTSFCFLDIRSPGLGDTAMYLCSTSRDVGSRKTQYFGPGTRLLVL.

This rearrangement joins TRBV10-3 to TRBJ1-6; TCRdb names TRBD1, which stays unverified in the absence of DNA. The CDR3 is made up of 14 amino acids. Per germline, CDR1 ENHRY and CDR2 SYGVKD. The CDR3 protein is CAISARVYNSPLHF.

This chain joins TRBV19 and TRBJ1-1; TCRdb designates TRBD1, a call that cannot be tested without DNA. Germline CDR1 and CDR2: LNHDA and SQIVND (reference sequence). The length of the CDR3 is 17 residues. The CDR3 loop is CASSIIHRTGPNTEAFF.

This rearrangement joins TRBV7-8 to TRBJ1-2. The CDR3 covers 13 residues. Germline V gene sequence: CDR1 SGHVS, CDR2 FQNEAQ. CDR3 in amino acids: CASSLSGDHGYTF.

The chain links TRBV7-8 to TRBJ1-2; TCRdb selects TRBD1, and the lack of DNA leaves this call unchecked. This CDR3 region has 15 residues. CDR1 is SGHVS and CDR2 is FQNEAQ in the germline V gene. The CDR3 spells CASSLVLGGGYGYTF.

The J gene is TRBJ2-7, the V gene TRBV5-1. The CDR3 extends over 12 amino acids. From germline, CDR1 is SGHRS and CDR2 YFSETQ. The CDR3 loop reads CASSLESYEQYF.

The CDR3 reads CASSFAQGARDGYTF. The V and J genes are TRBV5-1 and TRBJ1-2; lacking DNA, the TRBD1 call made by TCRdb goes unchecked. The CDR3 covers 15 residues. Germline CDR1 and CDR2: SGHRS and YFSETQ.